One and the same sample provided the 25 T cell receptor beta chains below, sequenced in a study of human T cells and chemical hapten exposure. Noted time point: patch test 3, about 24 weeks after DPC sensitization. Treatment specified: therapeutic diphenylcyclopropenone sensitization with weekly scalp DPC. TCRdb processed the RACE reads anew with MiXCR; each CDR3 protein has one entry. The table lists 30,000 or so distinct CDR3 sequences, about 5.6% of them singletons. Sequenced here: whole blood, sampled in connection with sensitization to the hapten diphenylcyclopropenone (DPC). Receptors were obtained from a man between 25 and 39 years old with alopecia areata. Some clones in this sample may be carry-over from other donors' samples.

This clonotype was seen at least ten times. This chain uses TRBV18 with TRBJ2-1, with TRBD2 matching over 8 bases. V gave up 4 bases and J gave up 6 bases; unmatched junction bases: 8. Germline V gene data show CDR1 as KGHSH and CDR2 as LQKENI. The CDR3 spans 15 residues. In nucleotides, the CDR3 is TGTGCCAGCTCACTACCGGGACTAGGGCGCAATGAGCAGTTCTTC. It is translated as CASSLPGLGRNEQFF. The full variable domain, with the rest looked up from reference TRBV18 and TRBJ2-1, is NAGVMQNPRHLVRRRGQEARLRCSPMKGHSHVYWYRQLPEEGLKFMVYLQKENIIDESGMPKERFSAEFPKEGPSILRIQQVVRGDSAAYFCASSLPGLGRNEQFFGPGTRLTVL.

This clonotype qualifies as medium-sized. The rearrangement joins TRBV11-1 to TRBJ2-3; D call uncertain. V shed 5 bases and J shed 2 bases, with 17 bases lying between them. The CDR3 totals 16 residues. Germline values: CDR1 SGHAT, CDR2 FQDESV (reference sequence). The CDR3 nucleotides read TGTGCCAGCAGCCCCACTGACCAGAGACCCACAGATACGCAGTATTTT. Its translation: CASSPTDQRPTDTQYF.

This clonotype was picked up many times. The rearrangement uses TRBV7-2 and TRBJ2-2, with TRBD2 matching over 8 bases. The V and J ends lost 2 bases and 4 bases, in that order; junction bases with no gene match: 3. CDR3 size: 15 residues. The germline V gene has CDR1 SGHTA and CDR2 FQGNSA. The CDR3 region is CASSLRLAPTGELFF. CDR3 DNA sequence: TGTGCCAGCAGCTTAAGACTAGCGCCCACCGGGGAGCTGTTTTTT.

This clonotype appeared many times. V is TRBV27 and J is TRBJ2-7; D is uncertain. The CDR3 contains 13 residues. CDR1 MNHEY and CDR2 SMNVEV come from the germline V gene (reference sequence). V dropped 3 bases and J dropped 5 bases, with 11 bases sitting between them. CDR3 sequence reads: CASSLSVVDEQYF. The CDR3 DNA reads TGTGCCAGCAGTTTGTCCGTCGTGGACGAGCAGTACTTC.

This clonotype was counted many times. This chain joins TRBV7-9 and TRBJ2-1, with D uncertain. The germline gives CDR1 SEHNR, CDR2 FQNEAQ (reference sequence). V dropped 7 bases and J dropped 1 base, with 5 bases sitting between them. The CDR3 is made up of 12 amino acids. The CDR3 bases are TGTGCCAGCAAGAGTTCCTACAATGAGCAGTTCTTC. Protein: CASKSSYNEQFF. The complete variable domain, with remaining parts taken from reference TRBV7-9 and TRBJ2-1, reads DTGVSQNPRHKITKRGQNVTFRCDPISEHNRLYWYRQTLGQGPEFLTYFQNEAQLEKSRLLSDRFSAERPKGSFSTLEIQRTEQGDSAMYLCASKSSYNEQFFGPGTRLTVL.

This clonotype is classed as large (0.1 to 1%). The V gene is TRBV12-3 or TRBV12-4, the J gene TRBJ1-1; no clear D gene. V lost 4 bases, J lost 6 bases, and 9 bases lay in between. The CDR3 is 12 residues long. The CDR3 sequence is CASSSHGAEAFF. Written as DNA, the CDR3 is TGTGCCAGCAGTTCACATGGCGCTGAAGCTTTCTTT.

This clonotype has at least ten counts. This chain uses TRBV7-9 with TRBJ1-1; perhaps TRBD1 as D (6 bases). Trimming shortened V by 3 bases and J by 2 bases, and 13 bases separated the two germline ends. The length of the CDR3 is 15 residues. Germline lookup yields CDR1 SEHNR and CDR2 FQNEAQ (reference sequence). The CDR3 loop is CASSFREGGNTEAFF. CDR3 sequence (DNA): TGTGCCAGCAGCTTTCGTGAGGGGGGTAACACTGAAGCTTTCTTT.

In this sample, this clonotype turned up many times. The V and J genes are TRBV6-5 and TRBJ2-1; possibly TRBD1 for D (6 bases). This CDR3 region has 14 residues. Per the germline V gene, CDR1 is MNHEY and CDR2 is SVGAGI. The ends were cut back, 0 bases at V and 9 bases at J, with 12 bases in the middle. The CDR3: CASSYSTGGSEQFF. In nucleotides, the CDR3 is TGTGCCAGCAGTTACTCGACAGGCGGAAGTGAGCAGTTCTTC.

This clonotype was detected many times. The chain joins TRBV11-2 to TRBJ2-2; 9 nucleotides align to TRBD1. Unmatched junction bases numbered 1, after V lost 4 bases and J lost 7 bases. The CDR3 is 13 amino acids. The germline V gene has CDR1 SGHAT and CDR2 FQNNGV. Here the CDR3 DNA reads TGTGCCAGCAGCTGGGACAGGGTCGGGGAGCTGTTTTTT. It specifies CASSWDRVGELFF.

Many counts were recorded for this clonotype. The chain has TRBV4-2 and TRBJ1-4; no clear D gene. Germline V gene lookup returns CDR1 LGHNA and CDR2 YNFKEQ. The ends were cut back, 0 bases at V and 6 bases at J, with 11 bases in the middle. The CDR3 loop spans 15 amino acids. This chain's CDR3 is CASSQETPRDEKLFF. Written as DNA, the CDR3 is TGTGCCAGCAGCCAAGAGACCCCACGGGATGAAAAACTGTTTTTT.

This clonotype was detected many times. J is TRBJ2-3 and V is TRBV20-1; TRBD2 matches 10 bases. Germline values: CDR1 DFQATT, CDR2 SNEGSKA (reference sequence). The CDR3 sequence is 15 residues long. The V segment lost 6 bases and the J segment 2 bases; nucleotides outside the gene matches: 8. In DNA form, the CDR3 reads TGCAGTGCACCACTAGCGGGACCCTTCACAGATACGCAGTATTTT. Translating gives CSAPLAGPFTDTQYF.

The sample holds many counts of this clonotype. The rearrangement joins TRBV28 to TRBJ1-3; the D gene is possibly TRBD1 (5 bases). The V end was cut by 9 bases, the J end by 0 bases, with 15 bases between. Germline assignment: CDR1 MDHEN and CDR2 SYDVKM. The CDR3 length is 15 residues. The CDR3 here is CASNTPGPSGNTIYF. The CDR3 coding sequence is TGTGCCAGTAACACGCCGGGGCCCTCTGGAAACACCATATATTTT.

The sample holds many counts of this clonotype. The V and J genes are TRBV7-2 and TRBJ1-6, with no clear D. The CDR3 extends over 17 amino acids. Trimming took 1 base from V and 2 from J, leaving 12 bases between them. Germline V lookup: CDR1 SGHTA, CDR2 FQGNSA. CDR3 coding DNA: TGTGCCAGCAGCTTAGTCACGGGAGGGACCTATAATTCACCCCTCCACTTT. Its translation is CASSLVTGGTYNSPLHF. Complete variable domain (other parts from reference TRBV7-2 and TRBJ1-6): GAGVSQSPSNKVTEKGKDVELRCDPISGHTALYWYRQSLGQGLEFLIYFQGNSAPDKSGLPSDRFSAERTGGSVSTLTIQRTQQEDSAVYLCASSLVTGGTYNSPLHFGNGTRLTVT.

The table lists this clonotype with many counts. The chain links TRBV12-3 or TRBV12-4 to TRBJ2-2; 7 bases fit TRBD1. V was clipped by 5 bases and J by 0 bases; unmatched bases: 6. The CDR3 loop spans 16 amino acids. CDR3 sequence: CASSRNRGSNTGELFF. The CDR3 region has the DNA TGTGCCAGCAGTCGGAACAGGGGTTCGAACACCGGGGAGCTGTTTTTT.

At least ten counts were recorded for this clonotype. The chain is built from TRBV18 and TRBJ1-1; D possibly corresponds to TRBD1 (6 bases). Germline loops: CDR1 KGHSH, CDR2 LQKENI. Trimming shortened V by 2 bases and J by 7 bases, and 11 bases separated the two germline ends. The CDR3 runs to 13 residues. CDR3 protein: CASSPGGGGEAFF. DNA for the CDR3: TGTGCCAGCTCACCAGGGGGCGGCGGTGAAGCTTTCTTT.

This clonotype was counted ten times or more. The chain employs TRBV6-2 or TRBV6-3 and TRBJ2-1; 10 positions match TRBD2. V lost 7 bases to trimming and J lost 7 bases; unmatched junction nucleotides: 10. CDR3 length: 15 amino acids. From germline, CDR1 is MNHEY and CDR2 SVGEGT. This CDR3 is CASNPSGGSRNEQFF. CDR3 nucleotides: TGTGCCAGCAATCCTAGCGGGGGATCTCGTAATGAGCAGTTCTTC.

This clonotype appeared many times. The chain combines TRBV19 with TRBJ2-1; 7 bases map to TRBD1. There are 13 residues in the CDR3. Germline V gives CDR1 LNHDA, CDR2 SQIVND (reference sequence). Trimming at V came to 6 bases and at J to 7 bases, leaving 6 bases not matched to a gene. This CDR3 reads CASSFRDRNEQFF. In DNA form, the CDR3 reads TGTGCCAGTAGCTTCCGGGACAGAAATGAGCAGTTCTTC. The complete variable domain, with remaining parts taken from reference TRBV19 and TRBJ2-1, reads DGGITQSPKYLFRKEGQNVTLSCEQNLNHDAMYWYRQDPGQGLRLIYYSQIVNDFQKGDIAEGYSVSREKKESFPLTVTSAQKNPTAFYLCASSFRDRNEQFFGPGTRLTVL.

There are many counts of this clonotype. The chain couples TRBV20-1 to TRBJ2-7; D unresolved. Germline loops: CDR1 DFQATT, CDR2 SNEGSKA (reference sequence). The CDR3 covers 12 residues. V gave up 0 bases and J gave up 5 bases, with 8 bases separating them. The CDR3, as DNA: TGCAGTGCTAGAGATCCCTTGAACGAGCAGTACTTC. Translated: CSARDPLNEQYF.

The table lists this clonotype with many counts. The V gene is TRBV5-1, the J gene TRBJ2-2; D gene uncertain. This CDR3 region has 16 residues. With 0 bases removed from V and 6 bases from J, the gap between germline ends came to 15 bases. Germline V gives CDR1 SGHRS, CDR2 YFSETQ. The CDR3 sequence: CASSLAGFIAAGELFF. As DNA, the CDR3 is TGCGCCAGCAGCTTGGCCGGATTTATAGCCGCCGGGGAGCTGTTTTTT. Full variable domain (remainder filled in from reference TRBV5-1 and TRBJ2-2): KAGVTQTPRYLIKTRGQQVTLSCSPISGHRSVSWYQQTPGQGLQFLFEYFSETQRNKGNFPGRFSGRQFSNSRSEMNVSTLELGDSALYLCASSLAGFIAAGELFFGEGSRLTVL.

The sample holds a few counts of this clonotype. The genes are TRBV10-1 and TRBJ2-2, with 9 bases matching TRBD1. CDR3 length: 15 residues. Trimming at V came to 8 bases and at J to 4 bases, leaving 8 bases not matched to a gene. Germline CDR1 and CDR2: WNHNN and SYGVQD (reference sequence). The CDR3 DNA is TGCGCCAGCCAAAGACAGGGGGGGAGCACCGGGGAGCTGTTTTTT. Protein: CASQRQGGSTGELFF.

Many counts were recorded for this clonotype. The chain uses TRBV7-8 and TRBJ1-4; possibly TRBD1 for D (5 bases). The CDR3 is 14 amino acids. Trimming removed 1 base from V and 6 bases from J, with 9 bases in between. CDR1 and CDR2 from the germline V gene are SGHVS and FQNEAQ. The CDR3 nucleotides read TGTGCCAGCAGCTTAGGCAGGGTGGATGAAAAACTGTTTTTT. Protein: CASSLGRVDEKLFF.

The table lists this clonotype with many counts. The chain combines TRBV6-1 with TRBJ2-2; no definite D call. V lost 8 bases to trimming and J lost 7 bases, with 8 bases between them. The CDR3 spans 11 residues. Germline V gene lookup returns CDR1 MNHNS and CDR2 SASEGT. CDR3 amino acids: CASERFGELFF. In DNA, the CDR3 is TGTGCCAGCGAGAGGTTCGGGGAGCTGTTTTTT.

This clonotype was seen repeatedly, ten times or more. The CDR3 sequence is CAWSWSSYEQYF. The CDR3 nucleotides read TGTGCCTGGAGTTGGAGCTCCTACGAGCAGTACTTC. The chain links TRBV30 to TRBJ2-7; D not certain. This CDR3 spans 12 amino acids. The V gene lost 2 bases and the J gene lost 0 bases, with 5 bases spanning the gap. The V gene's germline CDR1 is GTSNPN and CDR2 SVGIG (reference sequence). The full variable domain, in which reference TRBV30 and TRBJ2-7 provide the parts outside the CDR3, is SQTIHQWPATLVQPVGSPLSLECTVEGTSNPNLYWYRQAAGRGLQLLFYSVGIGQISSEVPQNLSASRPQDRQFILSSKKLLLSDSGFYLCAWSWSSYEQYFGPGTRLTVT.

This clonotype has a count of ten or more. The chain uses TRBV29-1 and TRBJ2-3; 8 bases fit TRBD1. The CDR3 extends over 16 amino acids. J was trimmed by 2 bases and V by 1 base; bases with no gene match: 8. CDR1 is SQVTM and CDR2 is ANQGSEA in the germline V gene. CDR3 sequence reads: CSVEADRGHPTDTQYF. CDR3 DNA sequence: TGCAGCGTTGAAGCTGACAGGGGACATCCCACAGATACGCAGTATTTT.

The table lists this clonotype with a few counts. V usage is TRBV7-2 and J usage is TRBJ2-5, with 11 bases lining up with TRBD2. With 2 bases clipped from V and 1 base from J, the junction kept 3 bases outside the gene matches. Germline values: CDR1 SGHTA, CDR2 FQGNSA. The CDR3 loop spans 16 amino acids. CDR3 in amino acids: CASSLSTSGGQETQYF. The CDR3 DNA reads as TGTGCCAGCAGCTTAAGTACTAGCGGGGGCCAAGAGACCCAGTACTTC.